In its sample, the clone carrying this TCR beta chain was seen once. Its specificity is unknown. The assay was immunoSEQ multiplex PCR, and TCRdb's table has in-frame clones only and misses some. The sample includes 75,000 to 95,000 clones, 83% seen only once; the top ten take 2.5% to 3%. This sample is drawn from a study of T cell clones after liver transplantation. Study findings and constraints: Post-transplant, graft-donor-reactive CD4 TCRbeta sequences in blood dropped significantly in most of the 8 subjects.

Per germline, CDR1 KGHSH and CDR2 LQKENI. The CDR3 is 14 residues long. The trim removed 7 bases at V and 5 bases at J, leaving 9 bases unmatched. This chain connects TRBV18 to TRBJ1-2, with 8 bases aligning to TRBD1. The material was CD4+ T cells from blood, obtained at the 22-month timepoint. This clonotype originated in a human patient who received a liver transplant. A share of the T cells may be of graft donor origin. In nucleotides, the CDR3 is TGTGCCAGCTTCGGGACAGGCGGATTATATGGCTACACCTTC. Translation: CASFGTGGLYGYTF.